What follows describes a single T cell receptor (beta chain). Its antigen is not known. The source of the sample is a study of T-cell memory formation after mild COVID-19. The CDR3 is 15 residues long. The ends lost 4 bases at V and 0 bases at J; junction bases unmatched: 5. Study-level points and caveats: Researchers could not confirm that second-wave clones peaking on day 37 targeted SARS-CoV-2. Clones that got smaller from day 15 to 85 had even CD4/CD8, while clones growing later tipped toward CD4+.

In TCRdb, the 5' RACE reads were re-called with MiXCR into one record per CDR3 protein. Of a few hundred thousand distinct CDR3 sequences listed, roughly 30% were seen once; the top ten hold about 10%. Material: PBMCs or a T cell subset sorted from them (not recorded which). This sequence originates from an adult woman who had mild COVID-19 (a few samples of this study predate the infection). Cell type and time point are not known. This chain uses TRBV12-3 or TRBV12-4 with TRBJ1-1; 7 bases map to TRBD1. The CDR3 here is CASSSTGTVNTEAFF. CDR3 bases: TGTGCCAGCAGTTCCACCGGGACAGTGAACACTGAAGCTTTCTTT.